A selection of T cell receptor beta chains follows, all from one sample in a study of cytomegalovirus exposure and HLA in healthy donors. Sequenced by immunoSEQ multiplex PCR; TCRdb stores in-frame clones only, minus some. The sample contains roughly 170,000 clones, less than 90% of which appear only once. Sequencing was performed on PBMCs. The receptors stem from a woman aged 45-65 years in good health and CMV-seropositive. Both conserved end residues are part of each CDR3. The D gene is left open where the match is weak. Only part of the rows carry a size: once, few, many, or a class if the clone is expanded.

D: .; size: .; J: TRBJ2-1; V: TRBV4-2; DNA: TGTGCCAGCAGCCAAGAGCGGTACAATGAGCAGTTCTTC; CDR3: CASSQERYNEQFF
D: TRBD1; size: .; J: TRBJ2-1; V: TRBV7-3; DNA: TGTGCCAGCAGCATCACAGGGGATTCGGGCAATGAGCAGTTCTTC; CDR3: CASSITGDSGNEQFF
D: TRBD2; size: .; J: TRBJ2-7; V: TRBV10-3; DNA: TGTGCCACCCCGGGACTAGCGGATATCAGCTCCTACGAGCAGTACTTC; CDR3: CATPGLADISSYEQYF
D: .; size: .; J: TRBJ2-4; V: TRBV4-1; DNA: TGCGCCAGCAGCCACGGCAGGGCGTCGAATGAGGCCAAAAACATTCAGTACTTC; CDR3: CASSHGRASNEAKNIQYF
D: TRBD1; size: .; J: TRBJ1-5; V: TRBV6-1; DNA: TGTGCCAGCACTCCGTCAGGGGGAGGTCAGCCCCAGCATTTT; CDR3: CASTPSGGGQPQHF
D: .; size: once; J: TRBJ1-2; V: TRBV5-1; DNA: TGCGCCAGCAGCTTGGAGATAGGGGGTAGCTATGGCTACACCTTC; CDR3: CASSLEIGGSYGYTF
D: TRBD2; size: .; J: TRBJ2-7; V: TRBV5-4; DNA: TGTGCCAGCAGCTTGACTAGCGGGAGTTACGAGCAGTACTTC; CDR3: CASSLTSGSYEQYF
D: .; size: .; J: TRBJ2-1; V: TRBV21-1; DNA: TGTGCCAGCAGCGACCTGGTTCAGGACAGAAACAATGAGCAGTTCTTC; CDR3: CASSDLVQDRNNEQFF
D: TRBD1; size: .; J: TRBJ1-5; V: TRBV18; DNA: TGTGCCAGCTCACCGGGGACAGGGGAATCAGGCAATCAGCCCCAGCATTTT; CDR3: CASSPGTGESGNQPQHF
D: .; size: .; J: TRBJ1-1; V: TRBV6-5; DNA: TGTGCCAGCAGTTTCGGGGGGCCGGGCACTGAAGCTTTCTTT; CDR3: CASSFGGPGTEAFF
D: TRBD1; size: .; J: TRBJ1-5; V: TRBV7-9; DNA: TGTGCCAGCAGCAAGTCCGGTTACTCGGACAGGAATCAGCCCCAGCATTTT; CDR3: CASSKSGYSDRNQPQHF
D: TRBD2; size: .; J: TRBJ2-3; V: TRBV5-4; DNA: TGTGCCAGCAGCTTGTTGAGCGGGGGAACTTATACGCAGTATTTT; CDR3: CASSLLSGGTYTQYF
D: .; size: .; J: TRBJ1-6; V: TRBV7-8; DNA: TGTGCCAGCAGCCTCACAGGGATCCTCTATAATTCACCCCTCCACTTT; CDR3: CASSLTGILYNSPLHF
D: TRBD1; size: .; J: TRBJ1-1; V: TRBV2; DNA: TGTGCCAGCAGGGACAGGGGCGGGAACACTGAAGCTTTCTTT; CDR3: CASRDRGGNTEAFF
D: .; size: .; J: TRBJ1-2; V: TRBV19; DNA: TGTGCCAGTAGTCCAGGACACCGACCTAACTATGGCTACACCTTC; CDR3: CASSPGHRPNYGYTF
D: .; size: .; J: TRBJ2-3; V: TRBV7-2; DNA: TGTGCCAGCAGCTTCCAGCGTACCACAGATACGCAGTATTTT; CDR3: CASSFQRTTDTQYF
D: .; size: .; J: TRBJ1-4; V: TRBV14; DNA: TGTGCCAGCAGCCCCCTCGCGGGTTTAGGGGAAAAACTGTTTTTT; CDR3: CASSPLAGLGEKLFF
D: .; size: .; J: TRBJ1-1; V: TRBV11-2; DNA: TGTGCCAGCAGCTTAGTCGGAGGCTTGAACACTGAAGCTTTCTTT; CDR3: CASSLVGGLNTEAFF
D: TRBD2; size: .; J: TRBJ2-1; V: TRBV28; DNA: TGTGCCAGCAGTTCCGGGGGGGCCGGAGGTGGCGATGAGCAGTTCTTC; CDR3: CASSSGGAGGGDEQFF
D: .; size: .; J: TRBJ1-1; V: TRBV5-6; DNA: TGTGCCAGCAGCTTGGGGCAGGCGAACACTGAAGCTTTCTTT; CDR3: CASSLGQANTEAFF
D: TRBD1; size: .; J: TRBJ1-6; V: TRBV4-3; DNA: TGCGCCAGCAGCCTCGTGACAGGGGGCCTTTCACCCCTCCACTTT; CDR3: CASSLVTGGLSPLHF
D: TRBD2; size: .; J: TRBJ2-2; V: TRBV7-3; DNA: TGTGCCAGCAGCTACCGGGACTATCCTACCGGGGAGCTGTTTTTT; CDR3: CASSYRDYPTGELFF